This T cell receptor (beta chain) was obtained from a study of beta chain features in type 1 diabetes. About the research overall: The patient and healthy donor groups were comparable for age, gender and cell yields.

Study-level results: TCRB CDR3 length was moderately but significantly reduced in all four CD4+ subsets of Type 1 diabetes patients. In cDNA sequencing, cells with high TCR expression could be over-represented.

On this clone itself: Its target is unknown.

Germline CDR1 is KGHSH and CDR2 is LQKENI. The V gene end was trimmed by 0 bases and the J gene end by 6 bases; junction bases not matched to a gene: 3. This CDR3 has 14 amino acids. Investigators reverse transcribed all isolated RNA, so they sequenced expressed TCRB transcripts. Some clones are missing from TCRdb's copy, which holds only in-frame ones; the method was immunoSEQ multiplex PCR. This sample has 250,000 to 350,000 clones, with about 13% found just once. The single heparinised draw taken from each donor contained around 120 mL of blood on average. Every sorted population was more than 95% pure.

Source material: naive CD4+ T cells from blood. The receptor was derived from a man aged 30-40 years with type 1 diabetes. The chain is built from TRBV18 and TRBJ1-1, with 8 nucleotides matching TRBD1. CDR3 amino acids: CASSPPGQGSEAFF. Written as DNA, the CDR3 is TGTGCCAGCTCACCACCAGGACAGGGCTCTGAAGCTTTCTTT. Drawing the rest from reference TRBV18 and TRBJ1-1, the complete variable domain is NAGVMQNPRHLVRRRGQEARLRCSPMKGHSHVYWYRQLPEEGLKFMVYLQKENIIDESGMPKERFSAEFPKEGPSILRIQQVVRGDSAAYFCASSPPGQGSEAFFGQGTRLTVV.